What follows is one T cell receptor (beta chain) and its context. Clones were read by immunoSEQ multiplex PCR, and TCRdb kept only the in-frame ones, dropping some. The repertoire holds 350,000 to 500,000 clones, with about 88% as singletons. V gave up 3 bases and J gave up 4 bases; unmatched junction bases: 4. The CDR3 extends over 14 amino acids. Looked up from germline, CDR1 is LNHDA and CDR2 is SQIVND (reference sequence). This sample was included in a study of blood T cell repertoires in COVID-19. Background on the study: The samples span acute and convalescent COVID-19 from the United States, Italy and Spain.

Participant ages covered about 18 to 100 years across about 22 US areas. Membership in each cohort depended on participant-reported clinical history. The source of this sequence is a woman aged 18-30 years who had been exposed to COVID-19. The chain employs TRBV19 and TRBJ2-7, with 9 bases lining up with TRBD2. The sample taken for sequencing was PBMCs or T cells enriched from blood (not recorded which). The CDR3 protein is CASSMGGGVYEQYF. CDR3 nucleotides: TGTGCCAGTAGTATGGGCGGGGGGGTTTACGAGCAGTACTTC.